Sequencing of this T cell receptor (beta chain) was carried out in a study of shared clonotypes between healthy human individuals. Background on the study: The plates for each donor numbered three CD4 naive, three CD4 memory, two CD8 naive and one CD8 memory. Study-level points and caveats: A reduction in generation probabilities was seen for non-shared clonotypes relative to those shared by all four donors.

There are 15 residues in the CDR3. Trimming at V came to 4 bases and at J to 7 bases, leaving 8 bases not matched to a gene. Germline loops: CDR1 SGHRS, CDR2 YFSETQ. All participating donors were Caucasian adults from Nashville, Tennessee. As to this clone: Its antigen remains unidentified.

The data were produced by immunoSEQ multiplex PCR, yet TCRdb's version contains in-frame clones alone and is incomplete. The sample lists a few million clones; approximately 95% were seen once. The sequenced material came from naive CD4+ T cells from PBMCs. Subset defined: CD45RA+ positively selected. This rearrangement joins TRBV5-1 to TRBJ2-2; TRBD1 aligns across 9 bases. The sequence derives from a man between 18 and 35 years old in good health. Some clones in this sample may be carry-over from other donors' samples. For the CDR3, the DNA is TGCGCCAGCAGCCCACAGGGGGCTGGTATCGGGGAGCTGTTTTTT. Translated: CASSPQGAGIGELFF.